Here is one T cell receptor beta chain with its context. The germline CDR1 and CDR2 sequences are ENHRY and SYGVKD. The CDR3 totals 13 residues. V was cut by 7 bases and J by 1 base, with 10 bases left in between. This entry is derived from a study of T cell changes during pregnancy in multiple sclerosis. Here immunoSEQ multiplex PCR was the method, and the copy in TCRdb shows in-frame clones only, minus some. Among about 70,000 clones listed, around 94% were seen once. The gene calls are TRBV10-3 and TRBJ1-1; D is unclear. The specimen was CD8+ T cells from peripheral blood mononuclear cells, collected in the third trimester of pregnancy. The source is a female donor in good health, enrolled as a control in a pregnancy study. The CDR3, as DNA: TGTGCCATCACCTTGGACTCGAACACTGAAGCTTTCTTT. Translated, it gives CAITLDSNTEAFF.